This T cell receptor beta chain is drawn from a study of T cell responses to AZD1222 COVID-19 vaccine (dated by TCRdb to the early 2020s). About the full investigation: TCR sequencing was performed for 230 to 250 trial participants, of whom approximately 200 were given two doses of AZD1222 and 26 were given two doses of MenACWY control vaccine. Enrollment into the trials was organized by age into subgroups of 18-55, 56-69 and 70-plus years, and those subgroups contained approximately 150, 30 and 60 TCR-sequenced participants, respectively. Study-wide findings and limitations: Vaccine-associated CD4 TCRs spanned the whole spike protein, with dominant responses in regions 160-218 and 743-854. Reportedly, almost half of the unique spike-specific TCRs recognized epitopes lying outside the regions that are mutated in the B.1.351 and B.1.1.7 variants. Conclusions about previously exposed vaccinees are limited because only five to seven AZD1222 recipients were SARS-CoV-2 seropositive at baseline. No day 14 peak-response samples were available, so repertoires were characterized only after the peak T cell response. In the small 56-69-year group, the increase in depth fell short of significance, most likely because of low power. After two AZD1222 doses, spike-specific TCR breadth and depth were significantly higher than at day 0 and than in MenACWY recipients. Participants were mostly white British, with more females than males. The authors suggested clonal diversity may have been underestimated.

Explained via the paper, the time point label denotes: about 28 days (+/-7) after the second vaccine dose. AZD1222 recipients whose second dose came at about 4 weeks and those whose second dose came at about 12 weeks were combined into one group, since spike-specific TCR depth and breadth did not differ between the two schedules. The vaccinee samples were drawn from two UK trials, COV001 and COV002, one of which was a single-blind randomized controlled phase 2/3 trial testing AZD1222 (ChAdOx1 nCoV-19) in healthy adults. Trial participant PBMC samples were collected at day 0 and day 28 after the second dose for TCRbeta chain sequencing. Details on this clone: What this receptor recognizes is not known. Per-base qualities were not stored, and no clone one base away is much larger.

As encoded in the germline V gene, CDR1 is SNHLY while CDR2 is FYNNEI. V is cut back by 6 bases and J by 6 bases, with 7 bases in the junction unmatched. The CDR3, from cysteine to phenylalanine, totals 14 residues. Just the 42-base CDR3 DNA is kept, in frame starting at base 1. The CDR3 regions of human TCRbeta chains were analyzed by immunosequencing. On the authors' methods: TCRs in the repertoires were compared against a reference library of SARS-CoV-2-specific TCRs that had been generated with the MIRA antigen-specificity platform. Breadth meant the fraction of unique TCRs that were SARS-CoV-2-associated, whereas depth meant the fraction of total T cells that were SARS-CoV-2-associated. Each spike-specific TCR was assigned to its reactive spike region and to a CD4 or CD8 class using the MIRA data. Log10-transformed breadth and depth values were compared by one-way ANOVA with Sidak's multiple comparisons tests. Imported from immuneACCESS, the table was reduced by TCRdb to in-frame sequences with V and J called. These copies leave out some clones; in studies compared against another copy, an unresolved V gene accounts for under half, and the cause of the remainder is not known. For V, J and clone size, that table is used; D and trimming come from the DNA. Counted in this sample were nearly 95,000 clones; 75% to 90% of them appeared once. Under 3% of the sample is in the top ten clones.

The rearranged segments are TRBV2 and TRBJ1-4; 7 bases in the junction line up with TRBD1. This specimen was peripheral blood, taken 28 days after the second AZD1222 dose. This TCR derives from an adult who received the AZD1222 COVID-19 vaccine. The sequenced DNA is TGTGCCAGCAGACAGGGGCCGGGGTATGAAAAACTGTTTTTT. Its translation reads: CASRQGPGYEKLFF.